This entry features one T cell receptor (beta chain) sequence. This clonotype appeared a few times. The antigen it binds to is not known. There are no base qualities to consult, and no much larger clone falls within one base. At the junction V is shortened by 8 bases and J by 6 bases, with 17 bases in between. In the germline V gene, CDR1 corresponds to MNHNS and CDR2 to SASEGT. From cysteine to phenylalanine, the CDR3 is 13 amino acids long. The CDR3 DNA has 39 bases and is translated from base 1. RNA was extracted using the RNeasy kit, and about 0.5 to 1 microgram was reverse transcribed with random hexamers. The immunoSEQ multiplex PCR assay, which covers 54 Vbeta and 13 Jbeta segments, was used to amplify TCR beta CDR3 regions. PCR amplification bias was corrected by using a synthetic template baseline for primer optimization and computational correction. The paper's processing steps were these. Reads were annotated to V, D and J genes per IMGT and analyzed with immunoSEQ Analyzer, keeping only productive sequences. Clonality was computed as one minus Shannon entropy normalized by log2 of the number of productive unique sequences. For each patient and control, public and private clones were evaluated among the 100 most prevalent clones. Clones were defined as Susac-specific if absent from the healthy and MS cohorts, from roughly 1,100 published viral clones and from other ImmuneACCESS disease sequences. TCRdb took the public reads, trimmed them with fastp at Q25, ran MiXCR for clone calling and kept in-frame beta chains. Merged by CDR3 protein, the rows form single entries marked with the most common genes and DNA. TCRdb assigned the V and J calls; the authors' analysis was not used. In all, the sample holds more than 150,000 distinct CDR3 sequences, and around 95% of those were seen once. More than 0.08% of the sample comes from the top ten.

The data originate from a study of CD8 T cells in Susac syndrome (dated by TCRdb to between 2019 and 2020). For context, the study as a whole: Among the sequenced Susac syndrome patients, over five had clinically active disease and under ten were in clinical remission. Whether CD8+ T cell activation and differentiation in Susac syndrome was antigen driven was tested using repertoire sequencing. At blood withdrawal, Susac syndrome patients were either therapy-naive, taking corticosteroids (in some cases with IVIg as well), or taking IVIg alone. Study-level results and caveats: The TCR sequencing and HLA analysis was acknowledged to have included a relatively small number of individuals. In patients with Susac syndrome, the CD4+ T cell repertoire showed no detectable clonal expansion.

Peripheral blood CD8+ and CD4+ T cells from healthy donors, Susac syndrome patients and multiple sclerosis patients were profiled using high-throughput TCR beta sequencing. Susac syndrome patients met recently defined diagnostic criteria for definite or probable disease. Bulk CD8+ and CD4+ T cells were purified by magnetic negative isolation, whereas CD8+ TEMRA cells were enriched by FACS. Blood was drawn into EDTA tubes, processed within 24 hours, and PBMCs were isolated by density gradient centrifugation. PBMCs intended for TCR sequencing were cryopreserved in liquid nitrogen and thawed later in a water bath at 37 degrees C. A purity of at least 90% was achieved for sorted or isolated CD4+, CD8+ and CD8+ TEMRA cells.

Rearrangement joined TRBV6-1 to TRBJ2-7; the D gene is perhaps TRBD2, from 5 matching bases. The sample comprised CD4+ T cells from PBMCs. This TCR derives from a human donor with Susac syndrome. The nucleotide sequence reads as follows: TGTGCCAGCTTGCCTCCGGGGAACTCCGAGCAGTACTTC. This codes for CASLPPGNSEQYF.